Shown below are 9 T cell receptor beta chains from a single sample sequenced in a study of cytomegalovirus exposure and HLA in healthy donors. PCR involved 60 Vbeta and 13 Jbeta primers. Produced via immunoSEQ multiplex PCR; TCRdb's table is partial and in-frame only. The sample records 97,000 or so clones, around 9.6% being singletons. The sequenced sample consisted of PBMCs. These receptors all come from a middle-aged man in good health and CMV-seropositive.

The genes are TRBV5-1 and TRBJ1-5; 7 bases are a match to TRBD1. Germline V gene lookup returns CDR1 SGHRS and CDR2 YFSETQ. The CDR3 totals 15 residues. V shed 0 bases, J shed 5 bases, and the junction held 5 bases outside the gene matches. CDR3 bases: TGCGCCAGCAGCTTGGAGGGGGCAACCGATCAGCCCCAGCATTTT. This gives the protein CASSLEGATDQPQHF.

To note about this clone: Without the conserved terminal phenylalanine or tryptophan, this CDR3 likely stems from a read error. The chain recombines TRBV29-1 with TRBJ1-1; TRBD1 matches 7 bases. From germline, CDR1 is SQVTM and CDR2 ANQGSEA. J gave up 5 bases and V 4 bases, and 7 bases lay outside the gene matches. The CDR3 is made up of 13 amino acids. The CDR3 loop reads CSVGRGGKTEAFL. The CDR3 region has the DNA TGCAGCGTTGGTCGAGGGGGCAAAACTGAAGCTTTCTTG.

This clone showed up just a few times. In nucleotides, the CDR3 is TGTGCCAGCAGTTACAAACAGGGCTACGAGCAGTACTTC. As protein: CASSYKQGYEQYF. The J gene is TRBJ2-7, the V gene TRBV6-6; D perhaps matches TRBD1 (6 bases). This CDR3 is built from 13 residues. V lost 2 bases and J 3 bases, leaving 8 bases between the germline ends. Germline lookup yields CDR1 MNHNY and CDR2 SVGAGI (reference sequence).

This clone has just a few counts. The sample contains more than one DNA sequence encoding this CDR3. This chain uses TRBV28 with TRBJ1-6; D is uncertain. CDR3 length equals 13 residues. V was clipped by 5 bases and J by 5 bases, with 7 bases between them. Germline V CDR1 and CDR2: MDHEN, SYDVKM. CDR3 residues: CASSRVDNSPLHF. CDR3 in DNA: TGTGCCAGCAGTCGGGTCGATAATTCACCCCTCCACTTT.

A few counts support this clone. J is TRBJ1-3 and V is TRBV7-2, with D perhaps matching TRBD1 (5 bases). The germline CDR1 and CDR2 sequences are SGHTA and FQGNSA. The CDR3 length is 15 residues. Trimming left V 5 bases short and J 0 bases short, with 11 bases between. The CDR3, as DNA: TGTGCCAGCAGCACACAGGCCTCCTCTGGAAACACCATATATTTT. It translates to CASSTQASSGNTIYF. The full variable domain, with the rest looked up from reference TRBV7-2 and TRBJ1-3, is GAGVSQSPSNKVTEKGKDVELRCDPISGHTALYWYRQSLGQGLEFLIYFQGNSAPDKSGLPSDRFSAERTGGSVSTLTIQRTQQEDSAVYLCASSTQASSGNTIYFGEGSWLTVV.

This chain connects TRBV10-3 to TRBJ2-3, with D possibly matching TRBD1 (6 bases). Germline assignment: CDR1 ENHRY and CDR2 SYGVKD. Trimming removed 8 bases at V and 0 bases at J, with 12 bases between. The CDR3 has 14 residues. DNA for the CDR3: TGTGCCATCGAGGACAGCCATAGCACAGATACGCAGTATTTT. Translation: CAIEDSHSTDTQYF.

The rearrangement joins TRBV19 to TRBJ2-1, with a possible D match to TRBD1 (6 bases). Germline assignment: CDR1 LNHDA and CDR2 SQIVND (reference sequence). The CDR3 length is 18 residues. Trimming took 6 bases from V and 0 from J, leaving 21 bases between them. The CDR3 here is CASSAKTRDTVSYNEQFF. DNA for the CDR3: TGTGCCAGTAGCGCCAAGACACGGGACACAGTCTCCTACAATGAGCAGTTCTTC.

The rearrangement uses TRBV28 and TRBJ2-7, with 8 bases fitting TRBD2. The CDR3 covers 13 residues. V gave up 6 bases and J gave up 2 bases; unmatched junction bases: 3. Germline CDR1 is MDHEN and CDR2 is SYDVKM. The CDR3, as DNA: TGTGCCAGCAGCGCGGGACTAGCCTACGAGCAGTACTTC. The encoded protein is CASSAGLAYEQYF.

This clone was counted between two and nine times. V and J are TRBV19 and TRBJ2-5, with D unclear. Germline-derived CDR1 and CDR2 are LNHDA and SQIVND (reference sequence). The CDR3 extends over 13 amino acids. The germline V and J ends were trimmed by 5 bases and 4 bases, with 11 bases remaining between them. CDR3 sequence (DNA): TGTGCCAGTAGTGTAACTCGGAGAGAGACCCAGTACTTC. Protein: CASSVTRRETQYF. Together with reference TRBV19 and TRBJ2-5, the CDR3 gives the full variable domain: DGGITQSPKYLFRKEGQNVTLSCEQNLNHDAMYWYRQDPGQGLRLIYYSQIVNDFQKGDIAEGYSVSREKKESFPLTVTSAQKNPTAFYLCASSVTRRETQYFGPGTRLLVL.